Each of the 19 T cell receptor beta chains below was sequenced from the same sample in a study of blood T cell repertoires in COVID-19. The repertoire was sequenced with immunoSEQ multiplex PCR; TCRdb's copy has only in-frame clones and lacks some. This repertoire shows 300,000 to 400,000 clones, 89% found once; its top ten account for 4% to 6%. Sequenced material: PBMCs or T cells enriched from blood (not recorded which). The receptors stem from a man aged 55 to 69 who had recovered from COVID-19.

The J gene is TRBJ2-2, the V gene TRBV7-2; 8 positions match TRBD2. J was trimmed by 6 bases and V by 8 bases; bases with no gene match: 11. Per germline, CDR1 SGHTA and CDR2 FQGNSA. CDR3 length equals 15 residues. DNA of the CDR3: TGTGCCAGCTTAACGAGCGGGAGTATCCCCGGGGAGCTGTTTTTT. It yields the protein CASLTSGSIPGELFF. The full variable domain, completed using reference TRBV7-2 and TRBJ2-2, is GAGVSQSPSNKVTEKGKDVELRCDPISGHTALYWYRQSLGQGLEFLIYFQGNSAPDKSGLPSDRFSAERTGGSVSTLTIQRTQQEDSAVYLCASLTSGSIPGELFFGEGSRLTVL.

The chain links TRBV5-1 to TRBJ2-5; 7 bases fit TRBD1. CDR1 SGHRS and CDR2 YFSETQ come from the germline V gene. The junction had 4 bases not matched to a gene; V was cut back by 4 bases and J by 4 bases. The CDR3 extends over 13 amino acids. The CDR3 bases are TGCGCCAGCAGCCTGACAGGGATAGAGACCCAGTACTTC. It is translated as CASSLTGIETQYF.

The genes are TRBV4-2 and TRBJ1-4; 8 positions agree with TRBD1. Germline loops: CDR1 LGHNA, CDR2 YNFKEQ. This CDR3 region has 14 residues. Germline trimming cut 4 bases from V and 6 bases from J; bases unmatched to any gene: 4. CDR3 nucleotides: TGTGCCAGCAGCCGACCGGGACAGGATGAAAAACTGTTTTTT. This encodes CASSRPGQDEKLFF.

Details on this clone: Other nucleotide sequences from this sample produce the same CDR3. The rearrangement joins TRBV10-3 to TRBJ2-3, with 9 bases that match TRBD2. CDR1 is ENHRY and CDR2 is SYGVKD in the germline V gene. With V trimmed by 3 bases and J by 2 bases, 3 bases remained unmatched. The CDR3 totals 15 residues. The CDR3 coding sequence is TGTGCCATCAGTGAATTAGCGGGGGTCACAGATACGCAGTATTTT. Translated, it gives CAISELAGVTDTQYF.

V gene TRBV6-1 combines with J gene TRBJ1-2; a weak D match, TRBD1 (6 bases). Germline V CDR1 and CDR2: MNHNS, SASEGT. V lost 2 bases, J lost 8 bases, and 12 bases lay in between. The CDR3 covers 13 residues. CDR3 DNA sequence: TGTGCCAGCAGTGAAAACAGGGTAAAGGGCTACACCTTC. Translation: CASSENRVKGYTF.

The chain recombines TRBV3-1 (or the pseudogene TRBV3-2) with TRBJ1-1; D remains ambiguous. Looked up from germline, CDR1 is LGHDT and CDR2 is YNNKEL (reference sequence). Between the trimmed V and J ends, which lost 1 base and 3 bases, there was a span of 9 bases. The CDR3 consists of 14 residues. In DNA form, the CDR3 reads TGTGCCAGCAGCCAAGCACCCGGGGACACTGAAGCTTTCTTT. Encoded protein: CASSQAPGDTEAFF.

The chain couples TRBV6-1 to TRBJ1-2; 11 bases are a match to TRBD1. V trimming: 3 bases; J trimming: 4 bases; junction bases outside the gene matches: 10. Germline lookup yields CDR1 MNHNS and CDR2 SASEGT. There are 17 residues in the CDR3. CDR3 sequence reads: CASSDGTGGGLVYGYTF. CDR3 sequence (DNA): TGTGCCAGCAGTGACGGGACAGGGGGTGGCTTAGTCTATGGCTACACCTTC.

This clone was detected a few times. The genes are TRBV30 and TRBJ2-7; TRBD1 matches at 9 bases. Germline loops: CDR1 GTSNPN, CDR2 SVGIG (reference sequence). CDR3 size: 14 residues. The trim removed 5 bases at V and 3 bases at J, leaving 8 bases unmatched. The CDR3 spells CAWDRDRVFYEQYF. The CDR3 region has the DNA TGTGCCTGGGATAGGGACAGGGTGTTCTACGAGCAGTACTTC.

Of note for this clone: Other DNA sequences in this specimen translate into the identical CDR3. The V gene is TRBV5-1, the J gene TRBJ2-1, with D possibly TRBD1 on 5 matching bases. V was pared by 0 bases and J by 3 bases, with 7 bases between. CDR1 and CDR2 (germline): SGHRS, YFSETQ. The length of the CDR3 is 14 residues. The CDR3, as DNA: TGCGCCAGCAGCTTGGGGGGCAGCTACAATGAGCAGTTCTTC. Its translation: CASSLGGSYNEQFF.

The rearrangement uses TRBV6-2 or TRBV6-3 and TRBJ2-7; maybe TRBD2 (5 bases). The CDR3 sequence is 12 residues long. The germline V gene encodes CDR1 MNHEY and CDR2 SVGEGT. Trimming took off 5 bases at V and 4 bases at J, with 9 bases between the two ends. DNA of the CDR3: TGTGCCAGCAGTCGGACGGGGTACGAGCAGTACTTC. This translates into CASSRTGYEQYF.

This clone was counted a few times. The chain couples TRBV30 to TRBJ1-5; D is perhaps TRBD1 (5 bases). CDR1 and CDR2 from the germline V gene are GTSNPN and SVGIG (reference sequence). The CDR3 has 17 amino acids. V was cut by 2 bases and J by 0 bases, with 17 bases left in between. The CDR3 loop is CAWSPGLGVYSNQPQHF. In DNA, the CDR3 is TGTGCCTGGAGTCCAGGGTTAGGGGTATATAGCAATCAGCCCCAGCATTTT.

V usage is TRBV28 and J usage is TRBJ2-1; 11 bases align to TRBD2. This CDR3 has 18 residues. CDR1 and CDR2 from the germline V gene are MDHEN and SYDVKM. Germline trimming cut 4 bases from V and 0 bases from J; bases unmatched to any gene: 8. The CDR3 bases are TGTGCCAGCAGTTCTCTAGCGGGAGGCCGTTACTCCTACAATGAGCAGTTCTTC. It translates to CASSSLAGGRYSYNEQFF.

V and J are TRBV18 and TRBJ1-5; no definite D call. V was shortened by 5 bases and J by 1 base, with 12 bases between the two germline ends. The CDR3 spans 15 residues. Germline V gene lookup returns CDR1 KGHSH and CDR2 LQKENI. The CDR3 nucleotides read TGTGCCAGCTCAGCCTCGACGGGGAGCAATCAGCCCCAGCATTTT. Translating it yields CASSASTGSNQPQHF.

The chain has TRBV7-2 and TRBJ1-6; no clear D gene. Between the trimmed V and J ends, which lost 6 bases and 0 bases, there was a span of 12 bases. CDR1 and CDR2 from the germline V gene are SGHTA and FQGNSA. The CDR3 runs 16 residues. The CDR3 DNA reads TGTGCCAGCAGGCCGGCGGGGAGCTCCTATAATTCACCCCTCCACTTT. This sequence encodes CASRPAGSSYNSPLHF.

The chain recombines TRBV28 with TRBJ2-3; TRBD1 matches 10 bases. This CDR3 is built from 15 residues. After removal of 6 bases from V and 2 bases from J, the junction contained 5 bases not matched to a gene. The germline CDR1 and CDR2 sequences are MDHEN and SYDVKM. This chain's CDR3 is CASRSGTGATDTQYF. CDR3 DNA: TGTGCCAGCAGATCCGGGACAGGGGCCACAGATACGCAGTATTTT.

The table lists this clone with a count of one. The rearrangement links TRBV10-3 to TRBJ2-1; TRBD2 might be the D (5 bases). The V end lost 2 bases, the J end lost 4 bases, and 12 bases lay between the germline ends. The length of the CDR3 is 15 residues. CDR1 and CDR2 from the germline V gene are ENHRY and SYGVKD. The CDR3 is CAISEIVRGYNEQFF. Written as DNA, the CDR3 is TGTGCCATCAGTGAGATCGTTCGGGGATACAATGAGCAGTTCTTC.

V is TRBV5-1 and J is TRBJ1-3; TRBD1 matches at 7 bases. The CDR3 length is 16 residues. Looked up from germline, CDR1 is SGHRS and CDR2 is YFSETQ. V lost 4 bases and J lost 0; bases outside the gene matches: 7. For the CDR3, the DNA is TGCGCCAGCAGCGCGGACAGGCCGAGCTCTGGAAACACCATATATTTT. Protein sequence: CASSADRPSSGNTIYF.

This clone has a handful of counts. The chain combines TRBV9 with TRBJ2-2; D unresolved. Per germline, CDR1 SGDLS and CDR2 YYNGEE. The CDR3 has 14 residues. V was cut by 2 bases and J by 5 bases, with 10 bases left in between. CDR3 bases: TGTGCCAGCAGCGTTGACTCTCGGACCGGGGAGCTGTTTTTT. This gives the protein CASSVDSRTGELFF.

Of note for this clone: The sample has other DNA sequences that encode this CDR3 too. V is TRBV7-3 and J is TRBJ2-1, with 14 bases identical to TRBD2. CDR3 length: 15 amino acids. Germline V gene sequence: CDR1 SGHTA, CDR2 FQGTGA. Trimming removed 5 bases from V and 8 bases from J; junction bases left unmatched: 5. This chain's CDR3 is CASSPGLAGGDEQFF. The CDR3 DNA reads TGTGCCAGCAGCCCCGGACTAGCGGGAGGAGATGAGCAGTTCTTC. The whole variable domain, filled in from reference TRBV7-3 and TRBJ2-1, reads GAGVSQTPSNKVTEKGKYVELRCDPISGHTALYWYRQSLGQGPEFLIYFQGTGAADDSGLPNDRFFAVRPEGSVSTLKIQRTERGDSAVYLCASSPGLAGGDEQFFGPGTRLTVL.